This T cell receptor beta chain was sequenced in a study of shared clonotypes between healthy human individuals. Germline V CDR1 and CDR2: SGHVS, FNYEAQ. This CDR3 comprises 13 residues. V lost 5 bases and J lost 4; bases outside the gene matches: 3. The assay was immunoSEQ multiplex PCR, and TCRdb's table has in-frame clones only and misses some. The sample comprises 2 million to 2.5 million clones, 95% of which are singletons, and around 0.13% rests with the top ten. The clonotype comes from a young man in good health. This chain uses TRBV7-6 with TRBJ2-5; TRBD1 aligns across 8 bases. Sequenced input: naive CD4+ T cells sorted from blood. Regarding subset: CD45RA+ positively selected. The CDR3 spells CASSLTGGETQYF. DNA for the CDR3: TGTGCCAGCAGCCTCACAGGGGGAGAGACCCAGTACTTC.